One sample yielded the 11 T cell receptor beta chains listed below, sequenced in a study of cytomegalovirus exposure and HLA in healthy donors. PCR amplification relied on 60 Vbeta primers (plus 13 Jbeta primers). Assay: immunoSEQ multiplex PCR; the TCRdb copy retains only in-frame clones and omits some. The repertoire includes about 110,000 clones, 55% to 85% of them detected once, and 7% to 8% sits in the top ten. Sequencing was done on a sample of PBMCs. These receptors were obtained from a man aged 25-45 years in good health and CMV-seronegative.

This clone has just one count. The chain employs TRBV15 and TRBJ2-5, with 8 positions matching TRBD1. CDR3 length: 15 residues. Trimming removed 2 bases from V and 1 base from J; junction bases left unmatched: 3. Germline V gives CDR1 LNHNV, CDR2 YYDKDF (reference sequence). CDR3 coding DNA: TGTGCCACCAGCAGAATGCAGGGGGCCCAAGAGACCCAGTACTTC. Protein: CATSRMQGAQETQYF.

The rearrangement uses TRBV29-1 and TRBJ2-2; 7 bases align to TRBD1. Germline V gene lookup returns CDR1 SQVTM and CDR2 ANQGSEA. V lost 3 bases and J lost 6; bases outside the gene matches: 4. The CDR3 is made up of 13 amino acids. This chain's CDR3 is CSVDEGAPGELFF. The DNA for the CDR3 is TGCAGCGTTGATGAGGGGGCCCCCGGGGAGCTGTTTTTT.

The chain joins TRBV28 to TRBJ1-2, with D uncertain. CDR1 MDHEN and CDR2 SYDVKM come from the germline V gene. This CDR3 comprises 13 residues. V was clipped by 2 bases and J by 8 bases, with 12 bases between them. The DNA of the CDR3 is TGTGCCAGCAGTTTAAAGGCCCCGGGGGGCTACACCTTC. Translation gives CASSLKAPGGYTF.

This clone showed up just a few times. The junction differs from germline at one of its ends, possibly a read error. The rearrangement uses TRBV7-9 and TRBJ1-2; 9 bases match TRBD1. CDR1 is SEHNR, CDR2 FQNEAQ, per germline (reference sequence). The CDR3 is 14 residues long. CDR3 sequence: CSSIGGQGLYGYTF. In DNA form, the CDR3 reads TGTTCCAGCATCGGGGGACAGGGCCTTTATGGCTACACCTTC.

This clone appeared a few times. This sequence joins TRBV30 and TRBJ1-1; D unclear. Between the trimmed V and J ends, which lost 2 bases and 4 bases, there was a span of 14 bases. This CDR3 is built from 14 residues. CDR1 is GTSNPN and CDR2 is SVGIG in the germline V gene (reference sequence). The CDR3 loop reads CAWSRGWRSTEAFF. The CDR3 DNA reads TGTGCCTGGAGTCGCGGTTGGAGGAGCACTGAAGCTTTCTTT.

The V and J genes are TRBV29-1 and TRBJ1-4; no definite D call. V lost 4 bases and J lost 3, with 12 bases in between. This CDR3 is built from 14 residues. The V gene's germline CDR1 is SQVTM and CDR2 ANQGSEA. CDR3 amino acids: CSVVPGFPNEKLFF. The CDR3 nucleotides read TGCAGCGTTGTGCCGGGGTTTCCTAATGAAAAACTGTTTTTT.

This clone was found a few times. The junction differs from germline at one of its ends, possibly a read error. J is TRBJ2-7 and V is TRBV10-3; 9 positions match TRBD2. Per germline, CDR1 ENHRY and CDR2 SYGVKD. The CDR3 covers 16 residues. This CDR3 reads CASSYRAGTSNYEQYF. CDR3 sequence (DNA): TGTGCCAGCAGTTATAGGGCCGGGACTAGCAACTACGAGCAGTACTTC.

The chain employs TRBV7-7 and TRBJ2-2; TRBD2 might be the D (6 bases). The CDR3 is made up of 16 amino acids. V was cut by 5 bases and J by 6 bases, with 19 bases left in between. Germline V gives CDR1 SSHAT, CDR2 FNYEAQ (reference sequence). This chain's CDR3 is CASSPLATIGAGELFF. CDR3 DNA: TGTGCCAGCAGCCCACTAGCCACAATAGGCGCCGGGGAGCTGTTTTTT.

The genes are TRBV27 and TRBJ2-7; 13 bases match TRBD2. Germline CDR1 is MNHEY and CDR2 is SMNVEV (reference sequence). The CDR3 is 16 residues long. J gave up 6 bases and V 5 bases, and 10 bases lay outside the gene matches. CDR3 region: CASSTTTSGRAREQYF. The CDR3 DNA sequence: TGTGCCAGCAGTACTACCACTAGCGGGAGGGCCCGCGAGCAGTACTTC.

CDR3 sequence reads: CASSLVAGAGYEQYF. The CDR3 DNA reads TGCGCCAGCAGCTTGGTAGCGGGAGCTGGCTACGAGCAGTACTTC. V gene TRBV5-1 combines with J gene TRBJ2-7, with 9 bases fitting TRBD2. The CDR3 loop spans 15 amino acids. The V segment lost 0 bases and the J segment 3 bases; nucleotides outside the gene matches: 4. The V gene's germline CDR1 is SGHRS and CDR2 YFSETQ.

CDR3 DNA sequence: TGTGCCAGCAGCCCTAGAGCGGGGGGGCCAACAGATACGCAGTATTTT. Its translation is CASSPRAGGPTDTQYF. V is TRBV7-9 and J is TRBJ2-3, with 10 nucleotides matching TRBD2. Trimming cost V 5 bases and J 3 bases; bases outside gene matches: 8. The germline CDR1 and CDR2 sequences are SEHNR and FQNEAQ (reference sequence). This CDR3 has 16 amino acids.